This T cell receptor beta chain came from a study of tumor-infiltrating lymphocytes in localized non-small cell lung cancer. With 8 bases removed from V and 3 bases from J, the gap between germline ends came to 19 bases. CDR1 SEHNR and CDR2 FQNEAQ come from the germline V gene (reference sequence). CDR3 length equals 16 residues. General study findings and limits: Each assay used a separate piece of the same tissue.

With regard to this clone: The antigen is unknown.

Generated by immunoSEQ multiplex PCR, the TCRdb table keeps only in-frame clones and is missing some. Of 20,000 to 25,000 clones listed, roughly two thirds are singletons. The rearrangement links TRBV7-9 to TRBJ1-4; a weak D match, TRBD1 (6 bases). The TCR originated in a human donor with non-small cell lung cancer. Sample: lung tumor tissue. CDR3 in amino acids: CASGGPRGHANEKLFF. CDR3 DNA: TGTGCCAGCGGGGGCCCTCGGGGACATGCTAATGAAAAACTGTTTTTT.